These 18 T cell receptor beta chains were sequenced from one sample in a study of molecular identifiers for immune sequencing clone quantification (dated by TCRdb to 2016 to 2019). Receptor amplification or capture employed PCR. Sequencing instrument: Illumina HiSeq 4000. The public sequencing data were trimmed at Q25 with fastp and processed into clonotypes with MiXCR by TCRdb, which kept only in-frame beta chains. Each CDR3 protein gets just one entry, which takes the most common genes and DNA from the rows behind it. The sample table shows under 600,000 distinct CDR3 sequences, and around 21% are seen once. Of the sample, about 0.8% falls within the top ten clones. Sequenced input: naive CD8+ T cells from blood, with Jurkat cell RNA spiked in. This specimen's cell subset or site label, per the study, means: FACS-sorted CD8+CD4-CCR7+CD45RA+ naive T cells. All receptors derive from a human donor in good health. Some libraries in this study had Jurkat cell RNA spiked in.

The table lists this clonotype with a few counts. This chain links TRBV4-3 with TRBJ2-2, with D maybe TRBD1 (6 bases). Germline loops: CDR1 LGHNA, CDR2 YSLEER. The ends were cut back, 2 bases at V and 2 bases at J, with 12 bases in the middle. This CDR3 comprises 16 residues. The CDR3: CASSQKFRGNTGELFF. The CDR3 region has the DNA TGCGCCAGCAGCCAAAAGTTCAGGGGTAACACCGGGGAGCTGTTTTTT.

Points on this clonotype: Given a much more abundant clone one base away, this may be a read error. The chain carries TRBV29-1 and TRBJ2-3; D is unresolved. The germline CDR1 and CDR2 sequences are SQVTM and ANQGSEA. Trimming shortened V by 7 bases and J by 6 bases, and 11 bases separated the two germline ends. This CDR3 comprises 11 residues. The CDR3 spells CSAPRLDTQYF. In DNA, the CDR3 is TGCAGCGCGCCGCGCCTCGATACGCAGTATTTT.

This clonotype was detected only a few times. This sequence joins TRBV2 and TRBJ1-1, with 7 bases fitting TRBD1. The CDR3 totals 14 residues. Trimming removed 9 bases from V and 4 bases from J; junction bases left unmatched: 11. The germline CDR1 and CDR2 sequences are SNHLY and FYNNEI. The CDR3 protein is CARTGEGIGTEAFF. DNA of the CDR3: TGTGCCAGAACAGGGGAAGGTATAGGCACTGAAGCTTTCTTT.

This clonotype was seen only a few times. This chain uses TRBV28 with TRBJ2-7; weak D call: TRBD2 (6 bases). Trimming removed 4 bases at V and 11 bases at J, with 18 bases between. Germline V gives CDR1 MDHEN, CDR2 SYDVKM. The CDR3 spans 13 residues. For the CDR3, the DNA is TGTGCCAGCAGTTCGCTAATGGCAGGCGGGAAGTACTTC. It yields the protein CASSSLMAGGKYF.

At least ten counts were recorded for this clonotype. The chain links TRBV7-2 to TRBJ1-1, with D unresolved. The CDR3 is 13 amino acids. From germline, CDR1 is SGHTA and CDR2 FQGNSA. V was pared by 5 bases and J by 6 bases, with 13 bases between. The CDR3 loop reads CASSVGGRAEAFF. DNA for the CDR3: TGTGCCAGCAGCGTAGGTGGACGGGCTGAAGCTTTCTTT.

The chain has TRBV4-3 and TRBJ2-7, with 8 bases matching TRBD1. This CDR3 contains 15 residues. V shed 4 bases and J 0 bases; nucleotides not matched to a gene: 5. CDR1 is LGHNA and CDR2 is YSLEER in the germline V gene. CDR3 nucleotides: TGCGCCAGCAGCCTGGACAGGGCAGGCTCCTACGAGCAGTACTTC. Its translation is CASSLDRAGSYEQYF.

There are many counts of this clonotype. The chain couples TRBV2 to TRBJ2-7; possibly TRBD1 for D (6 bases). The CDR3 spans 15 residues. The ends were cut back, 3 bases at V and 4 bases at J, with 16 bases in the middle. The germline V gene encodes CDR1 SNHLY and CDR2 FYNNEI. The CDR3 reads CASSDAQGMEYEQYF. The CDR3 coding sequence is TGTGCCAGCAGTGACGCCCAGGGGATGGAGTACGAGCAGTACTTC.

This chain connects TRBV2 to TRBJ2-7; TRBD1 might be the D (6 bases). Germline V lookup: CDR1 SNHLY, CDR2 FYNNEI. The V and J ends lost 4 bases and 3 bases respectively, with 13 bases between them. The CDR3 has 14 amino acids. CDR3 nucleotides: TGTGCCAGCAGTGGTGGTAACAGGGACTACGAGCAGTACTTC. Translating gives CASSGGNRDYEQYF.

The chain couples TRBV4-3 to TRBJ1-6; a weak D match, TRBD1 (5 bases). CDR1 and CDR2 (germline): LGHNA, YSLEER. Between the trimmed V and J ends, which lost 0 bases and 0 bases, there was a span of 9 bases. The CDR3 is made up of 17 amino acids. The CDR3 loop reads CASSQDRDYSYNSPLHF. In DNA, the CDR3 is TGCGCCAGCAGCCAAGATAGGGACTACTCCTATAATTCACCCCTCCACTTT.

This clonotype was counted between two and nine times. The rearrangement links TRBV9 to TRBJ2-3; D call uncertain. Germline CDR1 and CDR2: SGDLS and YYNGEE. The germline V and J ends were trimmed by 7 bases and 2 bases, with 17 bases remaining between them. There are 15 residues in the CDR3. This CDR3 is CASSILSIFTDTQYF. DNA of the CDR3: TGTGCCAGCTCAATCCTATCTATTTTCACAGATACGCAGTATTTT.

The chain couples TRBV6-2 or TRBV6-3 to TRBJ2-3; 15 bases map to TRBD2. Trimming at V came to 1 base and at J to 3 bases, leaving 11 bases not matched to a gene. The CDR3 is 20 residues long. CDR1 is MNHEY, CDR2 SVGEGT, per germline. DNA for the CDR3: TGTGCCAGCAGTTACTTAAGGACTAGCGGGGGGGGCTTCGGAACAGATACGCAGTATTTT. Its translation: CASSYLRTSGGGFGTDTQYF.

The sample holds many counts of this clonotype. The chain is built from TRBV7-9 and TRBJ2-3, with D perhaps assigned TRBD1 or TRBD2 (6 bases each). The CDR3 is 15 amino acids. The germline V and J ends were trimmed by 3 bases and 3 bases, with 13 bases remaining between them. Per the germline V gene, CDR1 is SEHNR and CDR2 is FQNEAQ (reference sequence). CDR3 in amino acids: CASSLVRGGTDTQYF. The CDR3 coding sequence is TGTGCCAGCAGCTTGGTGAGAGGGGGGACAGATACGCAGTATTTT. Full variable domain (remainder filled in from reference TRBV7-9 and TRBJ2-3): DTGVSQNPRHKITKRGQNVTFRCDPISEHNRLYWYRQTLGQGPEFLTYFQNEAQLEKSRLLSDRFSAERPKGSFSTLEIQRTEQGDSAMYLCASSLVRGGTDTQYFGPGTRLTVL.

Ten or more counts support this clonotype. J is TRBJ2-7 and V is TRBV20-1; D remains ambiguous. The germline gives CDR1 DFQATT, CDR2 SNEGSKA (reference sequence). V lost 1 base and J 3 bases, leaving 16 bases between the germline ends. The CDR3 runs 15 residues. CDR3 in amino acids: CSARAIRLQDYEQYF. CDR3 in DNA: TGCAGTGCTAGAGCGATCAGGCTTCAGGACTACGAGCAGTACTTC.

In regard to this clonotype: A single base separates this from a much larger clone, so it may be a read error. The gene calls are TRBV6-2 or TRBV6-3 and TRBJ2-2; maybe TRBD2 (6 bases). Germline CDR1 is MNHEY and CDR2 is SVGEGT. CDR3 length equals 14 residues. The CDR3 loop reads CASSYFGDGGELIF. For the CDR3, the DNA is TGTGCCAGCAGTTATTTCGGCGATGGCGGGGAGCTGATTTTT.

The V gene is TRBV18, the J gene TRBJ2-5; D is tentatively TRBD1 or TRBD2 (5 bases each). CDR1 is KGHSH and CDR2 is LQKENI in the germline V gene. The CDR3 extends over 16 amino acids. Trimming took 4 bases from V and 3 from J, leaving 18 bases between them. The CDR3 here is CASSLSRDGEEETQYF. As DNA, the CDR3 is TGTGCCAGCTCACTTTCCCGGGACGGAGAAGAAGAGACCCAGTACTTC.

The table lists this clonotype with a few counts. This chain links TRBV10-2 with TRBJ1-1; TRBD1 is a possible D gene (5 bases). V was trimmed by 0 bases and J by 5 bases, leaving 10 bases between them. Per the germline V gene, CDR1 is WSHSY and CDR2 is SAAADI. The CDR3 spans 14 residues. For the CDR3, the DNA is TGCGCCAGCAGTGAGTCGAAGCGGGGGACTGAAGCTTTCTTT. It encodes CASSESKRGTEAFF.

This clonotype was counted at least ten times. V usage is TRBV4-3 and J usage is TRBJ1-1; the match to TRBD1 covers 8 bases. Germline CDR1 reads LGHNA; CDR2 reads YSLEER. The CDR3 is 14 amino acids. V dropped 3 bases and J dropped 7; count of bases not matched to a gene: 7. The CDR3 spells CASSHMTGEYEAFF. Written as DNA, the CDR3 is TGCGCCAGCAGCCATATGACAGGGGAATATGAAGCTTTCTTT.

The table lists this clonotype with a few counts. The chain carries TRBV27 and TRBJ2-1; D remains ambiguous. Per the germline V gene, CDR1 is MNHEY and CDR2 is SMNVEV (reference sequence). The CDR3 spans 14 residues. Trimming cost V 7 bases and J 6 bases, with 16 bases left between them. The CDR3 DNA reads TGTGCCAGCACCCTAAGCCTCGACGGCAATGAGCAGTTCTTC. It encodes CASTLSLDGNEQFF.